A single sample gave rise to the 10 T cell receptor beta chains below, sequenced in a study of human T cells and chemical hapten exposure. The time point denotes: patch test 3, about 24 weeks after DPC sensitization. Treatment meaning: therapeutic diphenylcyclopropenone sensitization with weekly scalp DPC. From the RACE reads, TCRdb called clonotypes with MiXCR, one entry per CDR3 protein. The sample holds 150,000 to 200,000 distinct CDR3 sequences, about 27% seen once. The sample here was whole blood, taken in connection with sensitization to the hapten diphenylcyclopropenone (DPC). These receptor sequences come from a woman between 18 and 30 years old with alopecia areata. Some clones in this sample may be carry-over from other donors' samples.

The chain uses TRBV7-2 and TRBJ2-7; TRBD1 agrees at 7 bases. Trimming removed 5 bases from V and 2 bases from J; junction bases left unmatched: 3. Germline-derived CDR1 and CDR2 are SGHTA and FQGNSA. The CDR3 runs 13 residues. CDR3 amino acids: CASSRQGAYEQYF. Here the CDR3 DNA reads TGTGCCAGCAGCCGACAGGGCGCCTACGAGCAGTACTTC.

The gene calls are TRBV7-9 and TRBJ2-2; no clear D. CDR3 length: 17 amino acids. Trimming pared 5 bases from V and 4 bases from J, leaving 20 bases between. The germline V gene encodes CDR1 SEHNR and CDR2 FQNEAQ (reference sequence). The CDR3 sequence is CASSPRGSSGPTGELFF. The DNA of the CDR3 is TGTGCCAGCAGCCCAAGAGGCTCCTCAGGACCCACCGGGGAGCTGTTTTTT.

This clonotype was counted between two and nine times. The chain combines TRBV10-3 with TRBJ2-7, with 8 bases matching TRBD2. Trimming at V came to 7 bases and at J to 4 bases, leaving 9 bases not matched to a gene. Germline CDR1 reads ENHRY; CDR2 reads SYGVKD. The length of the CDR3 is 14 residues. The chain's CDR3 is CAITSGGQRYEQYF. DNA for the CDR3: TGTGCCATCACCTCGGGGGGGCAAAGGTACGAGCAGTACTTC.

The gene calls are TRBV11-2 and TRBJ2-1; D gene uncertain. V shed 5 bases and J shed 8 bases, with 19 bases lying between them. The CDR3 is made up of 15 amino acids. Germline V gives CDR1 SGHAT, CDR2 FQNNGV. CDR3 bases: TGTGCCAGCAGCCGCCCCGGGTACCTAATGTATGAGCAGTTCTTC. It encodes CASSRPGYLMYEQFF.

Comments on this clonotype: The DNA is omitted, as the CDR3 cannot be located on it reliably, and the CDR3 follows TCRdb's listing. This rearrangement joins TRBV12-3 or TRBV12-4 to TRBJ1-1; the table's D call of TRBD1 was not tested on the DNA. The CDR3 totals 14 residues, both ends included. This chain's CDR3 is CASSTSTGNTEAFF.

The J gene is TRBJ1-4, the V gene TRBV27; 11 nucleotides match TRBD1. The germline gives CDR1 MNHEY, CDR2 SMNVEV (reference sequence). V was clipped by 6 bases and J by 6 bases; unmatched bases: 15. The length of the CDR3 is 18 residues. The CDR3 region has the DNA TGTGCCAGCAGACGCTTTGGGACAGGGGGATTAGGTCATGAAAAACTGTTTTTT. It specifies CASRRFGTGGLGHEKLFF.

V usage is TRBV9 and J usage is TRBJ2-2; D remains ambiguous. V was pared by 6 bases and J by 0 bases, with 9 bases between. This CDR3 is built from 14 residues. Germline CDR1 SGDLS, CDR2 YYNGEE. For the CDR3, the DNA is TGTGCCAGCACAGGCCAGTCGAACACCGGGGAGCTGTTTTTT. Encoded protein: CASTGQSNTGELFF.

The V gene is TRBV20-1, the J gene TRBJ2-3; D remains ambiguous. With 2 bases removed from V and 3 bases from J, the gap between germline ends came to 3 bases. The CDR3 is made up of 11 amino acids. The germline gives CDR1 DFQATT, CDR2 SNEGSKA (reference sequence). The CDR3 sequence: CSARWTDTQYF. In DNA, the CDR3 is TGCAGTGCTAGATGGACAGATACGCAGTATTTT.

This clonotype came up a few times. This rearrangement joins TRBV4-1 to TRBJ2-3, with D hard to call. V was cut by 1 base and J by 0 bases, with 8 bases left in between. CDR1 is MGHRA, CDR2 YSYEKL, per germline. The CDR3 length is 15 residues. The CDR3 DNA reads TGCGCCAGCAGCCAAGTTCCCACTAGCACAGATACGCAGTATTTT. This encodes CASSQVPTSTDTQYF.

The J gene is TRBJ1-2, the V gene TRBV4-3; perhaps TRBD1 as D (5 bases). The CDR3 spans 15 residues. In germline, CDR1 is LGHNA, CDR2 YSLEER. V was clipped by 1 base and J by 6 bases, with 15 bases between them. CDR3 nucleotides: TGCGCCAGCAGCCAAGTAGGAAGGGGAATGGATGGCTACACCTTC. This gives the protein CASSQVGRGMDGYTF.